The 2 T cell receptor beta chains presented below share a single source sample, sequenced in a study of blood T cell repertoires in COVID-19. Generated by immunoSEQ multiplex PCR, the TCRdb table keeps only in-frame clones and is missing some. The table shows hundreds of thousands of clones, with approximately 80% occurring only once. The sample consisted of PBMCs or T cells enriched from blood (not recorded which). Receptors were obtained from a man in his forties who had been exposed to COVID-19.

V is TRBV5-4 and J is TRBJ2-3; TRBD1 is a possible D gene (5 bases). The V gene lost 3 bases and the J gene lost 1 base, with 12 bases spanning the gap. There are 15 residues in the CDR3. Germline V CDR1 and CDR2: SGHNT, YYREEE (reference sequence). The CDR3 DNA reads TGTGCCAGCAGCTACCCAGGGCCGGGCACAGATACGCAGTATTTT. It yields the protein CASSYPGPGTDTQYF. Based on the CDR3 plus reference TRBV5-4 and TRBJ2-3, the full variable domain is ETGVTQSPTHLIKTRGQQVTLRCSSQSGHNTVSWYQQALGQGPQFIFQYYREEENGRGNFPPRFSGLQFPNYSSELNVNALELDDSALYLCASSYPGPGTDTQYFGPGTRLTVL.

The gene calls are TRBV12-3 or TRBV12-4 and TRBJ2-2, with a weak D call TRBD2 (5 bases). The CDR3 totals 12 residues. Trimming stripped 6 bases from V and 3 bases from J, with 5 bases between. This CDR3 reads CASSGDTGELFF. The CDR3 bases are TGTGCCAGCAGCGGGGACACCGGGGAGCTGTTTTTT.